The present entry profiles one T cell receptor beta chain with its context. What it binds is not known. The source of the sample is a study of shared clonotypes between healthy human individuals. Only in-frame clones appear in the TCRdb table, and some are missing; sequencing was by immunoSEQ multiplex PCR. The sample holds over 2,000,000 clones, just under 95% seen once. Study-level findings and limits: Larger richness was generally estimated for naive than memory subsets. The sole specimen, blood, was sampled, and tissue repertoires likely differ.

Naive CD8 populations comprised CD45RO-negative cells positively selected for CCR7, excluding terminally differentiated effector memory CD45RA+ cells. CDR3 length equals 14 residues. The V gene lost 3 bases and the J gene lost 0 bases, with 7 bases spanning the gap. Per the germline V gene, CDR1 is SGDLS and CDR2 is YYNGEE. This chain uses TRBV9 with TRBJ1-3, with D hard to call. The TCR sequence derives from a man between 18 and 35 years old in good health. Some clones in this sample may be carry-over from other donors' samples. Specimen: naive CD8+ T cells from PBMCs. In DNA form, the CDR3 reads TGTGCCAGCAGCGAGGGCTACTCTGGAAACACCATATATTTT. It encodes CASSEGYSGNTIYF.